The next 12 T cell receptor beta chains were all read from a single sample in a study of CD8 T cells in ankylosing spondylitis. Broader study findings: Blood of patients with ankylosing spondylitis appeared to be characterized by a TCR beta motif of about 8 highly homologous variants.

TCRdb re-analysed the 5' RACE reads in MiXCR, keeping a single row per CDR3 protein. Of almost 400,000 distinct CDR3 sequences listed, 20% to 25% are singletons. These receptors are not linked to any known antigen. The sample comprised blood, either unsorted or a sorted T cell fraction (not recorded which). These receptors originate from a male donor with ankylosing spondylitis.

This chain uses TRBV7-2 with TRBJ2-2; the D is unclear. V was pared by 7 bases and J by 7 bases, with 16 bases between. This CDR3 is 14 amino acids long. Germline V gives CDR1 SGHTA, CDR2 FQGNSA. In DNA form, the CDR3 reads TGTGCCAGCACGCTAGGGCGAGGTGACGGGGAGCTGTTTTTT. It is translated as CASTLGRGDGELFF. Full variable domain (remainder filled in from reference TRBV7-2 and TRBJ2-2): GAGVSQSPSNKVTEKGKDVELRCDPISGHTALYWYRQSLGQGLEFLIYFQGNSAPDKSGLPSDRFSAERTGGSVSTLTIQRTQQEDSAVYLCASTLGRGDGELFFGEGSRLTVL.

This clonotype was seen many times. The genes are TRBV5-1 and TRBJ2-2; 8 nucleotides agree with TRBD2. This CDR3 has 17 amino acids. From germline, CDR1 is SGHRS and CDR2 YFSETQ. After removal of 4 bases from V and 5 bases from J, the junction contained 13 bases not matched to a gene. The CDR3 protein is CASSARWSGSQTGELFF. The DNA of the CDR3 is TGCGCCAGCAGCGCCCGATGGAGCGGGAGTCAAACCGGGGAGCTGTTTTTT.

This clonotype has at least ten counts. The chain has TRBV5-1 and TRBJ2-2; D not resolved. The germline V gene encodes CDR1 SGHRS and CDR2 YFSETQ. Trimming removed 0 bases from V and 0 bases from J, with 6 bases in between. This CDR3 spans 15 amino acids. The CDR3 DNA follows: TGCGCCAGCAGCTTGGTGGCGACGAACACCGGGGAGCTGTTTTTT. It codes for CASSLVATNTGELFF.

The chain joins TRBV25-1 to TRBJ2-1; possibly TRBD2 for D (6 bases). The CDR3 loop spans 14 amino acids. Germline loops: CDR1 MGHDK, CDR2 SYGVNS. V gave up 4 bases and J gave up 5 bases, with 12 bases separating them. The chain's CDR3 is CASSGWTGDNEQFF. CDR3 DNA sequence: TGTGCCAGCAGTGGATGGACGGGAGACAATGAGCAGTTCTTC.

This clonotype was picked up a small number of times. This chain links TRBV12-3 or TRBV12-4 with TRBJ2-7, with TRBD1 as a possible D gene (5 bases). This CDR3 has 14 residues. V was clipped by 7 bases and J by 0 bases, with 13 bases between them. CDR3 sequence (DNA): TGTGCCAGCATCCAAGGGGTTAACTCCTACGAGCAGTACTTC. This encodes CASIQGVNSYEQYF.

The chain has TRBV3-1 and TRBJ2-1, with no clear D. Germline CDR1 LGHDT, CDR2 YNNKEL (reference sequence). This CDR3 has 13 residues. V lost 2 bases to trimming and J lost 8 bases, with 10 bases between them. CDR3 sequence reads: CASSQISIHEQFF. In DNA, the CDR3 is TGTGCCAGCAGCCAAATCTCAATCCATGAGCAGTTCTTC.

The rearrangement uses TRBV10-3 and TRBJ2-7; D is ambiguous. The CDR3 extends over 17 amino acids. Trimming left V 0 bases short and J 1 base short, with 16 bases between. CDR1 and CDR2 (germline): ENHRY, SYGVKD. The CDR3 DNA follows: TGTGCCATCAGTGAGTCCCTCAGGAAGGCACAATCCTACGAGCAGTACTTC. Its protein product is CAISESLRKAQSYEQYF.

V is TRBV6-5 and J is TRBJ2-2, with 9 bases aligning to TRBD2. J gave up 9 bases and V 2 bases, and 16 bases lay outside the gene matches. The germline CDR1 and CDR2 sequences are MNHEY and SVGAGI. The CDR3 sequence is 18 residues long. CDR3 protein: CASSYPIGGGRAKRELFF. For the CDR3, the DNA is TGTGCCAGCAGTTACCCAATTGGTGGCGGGAGGGCCAAAAGGGAGCTGTTTTTT.

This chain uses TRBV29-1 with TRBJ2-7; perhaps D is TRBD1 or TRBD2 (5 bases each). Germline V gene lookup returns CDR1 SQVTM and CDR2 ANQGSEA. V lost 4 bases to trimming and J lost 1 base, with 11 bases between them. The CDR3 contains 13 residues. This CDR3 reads CSVVQGDSYEQYF. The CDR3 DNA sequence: TGCAGCGTTGTCCAGGGAGATTCCTACGAGCAGTACTTC.

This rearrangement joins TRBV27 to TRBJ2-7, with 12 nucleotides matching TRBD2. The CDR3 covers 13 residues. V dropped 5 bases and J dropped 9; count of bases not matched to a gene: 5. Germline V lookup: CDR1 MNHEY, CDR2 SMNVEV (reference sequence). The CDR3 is CASSPSGRAWQYF. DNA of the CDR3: TGTGCCAGCAGTCCTAGCGGGAGGGCTTGGCAGTACTTC.

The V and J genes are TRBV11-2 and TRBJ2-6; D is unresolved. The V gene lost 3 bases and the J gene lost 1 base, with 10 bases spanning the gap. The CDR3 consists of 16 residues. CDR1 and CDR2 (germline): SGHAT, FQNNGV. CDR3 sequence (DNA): TGTGCCAGCAGCTTCTGGTCAGCGTCTGGGGCCAACGTCCTGACTTTC. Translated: CASSFWSASGANVLTF.

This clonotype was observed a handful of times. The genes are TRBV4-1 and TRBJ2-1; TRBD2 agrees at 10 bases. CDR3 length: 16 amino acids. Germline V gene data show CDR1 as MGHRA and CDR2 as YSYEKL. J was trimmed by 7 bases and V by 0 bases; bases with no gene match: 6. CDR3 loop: CASSQERLAGVNEQFF. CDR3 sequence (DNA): TGCGCCAGCAGCCAAGAACGGCTAGCGGGAGTGAATGAGCAGTTCTTC.